One sample yielded the 16 T cell receptor beta chains listed below, sequenced in a study of regulatory T cells in long-lasting Graves disease. The authors built TCR beta libraries using iRepertoire HTBI primers and Arm-PCR of CDR3 regions. One entry per CDR3 protein results from TCRdb running MiXCR on the multiplex PCR reads. The profile shows 500,000 to 800,000 distinct CDR3 sequences, approximately 29% of them singletons. Time point meaning: persistent/refractory GD, antithyroid drugs over 5 years with positive TRAb. The TCR library was prepared using RNA isolated from PBMCs. This sample comprised peripheral blood mononuclear cells (PBMCs), obtained when the disease was refractory, from a patient treated with antithyroid drugs. The receptor source for this set is a female donor with Graves disease.

The V gene is TRBV6-1, the J gene TRBJ1-1; 9 nucleotides match TRBD1. Germline V gene data show CDR1 as MNHNS and CDR2 as SASEGT. This CDR3 contains 15 residues. V lost 7 bases and J lost 3; bases outside the gene matches: 9. In nucleotides, the CDR3 is TGTGCCAGCAAGCAGGGGACAGGGAGGTACACTGAAGCTTTCTTT. Its protein is CASKQGTGRYTEAFF.

This clonotype was detected many times. The J gene is TRBJ1-1, the V gene TRBV24-1; 7 bases match TRBD1. CDR1 and CDR2 from the germline V gene are KGHDR and SFDVKD. There are 15 residues in the CDR3. J was trimmed by 5 bases and V by 4 bases; bases with no gene match: 9. CDR3 sequence reads: CATSDQKQGRTEAFF. The CDR3 bases are TGTGCCACCAGTGACCAAAAACAGGGGAGAACTGAAGCTTTCTTT.

This clonotype was detected only a few times. The chain couples TRBV11-2 to TRBJ1-4, with a tentative D call TRBD1 (5 bases). V shed 5 bases and J shed 7 bases, with 17 bases lying between them. This CDR3 region has 15 residues. Germline values: CDR1 SGHAT, CDR2 FQNNGV. CDR3 region: CASSPLQGRGEKLFF. Written as DNA, the CDR3 is TGTGCCAGCAGCCCGTTGCAGGGCCGCGGTGAAAAACTGTTTTTT.

This clonotype turned up a few times. The chain carries TRBV6-5 and TRBJ2-2, with 7 positions matching TRBD1. V gave up 1 base and J gave up 5 bases; unmatched junction bases: 7. This CDR3 is built from 16 residues. Looked up from germline, CDR1 is MNHEY and CDR2 is SVGAGI. As DNA, the CDR3 is TGTGCCAGCAGTTACTTTCCGGGACAGCCTACCGGGGAGCTGTTTTTT. It yields the protein CASSYFPGQPTGELFF.

V is TRBV12-3 or TRBV12-4 and J is TRBJ1-6, with unresolved D. CDR3 size: 14 residues. Trimming left V 6 bases short and J 5 bases short, with 11 bases between. The CDR3 reads CASSPDGHNSPLHF. The DNA of the CDR3 is TGTGCCAGCAGCCCCGACGGCCATAATTCACCCCTCCACTTT.

Comment on this clonotype: The junction departs from the called germline gene at one end, perhaps through a read error. The chain combines TRBV20-1 with TRBJ1-6; tentatively, D is TRBD1 (6 bases). In germline, CDR1 is DFQATT, CDR2 SNEGSKA (reference sequence). The CDR3 is 13 residues long. Written as DNA, the CDR3 is TGCAGTGCTAGAGGTTACCAGGGGTCACCCTTCCACTTT. Translating it yields CSARGYQGSPFHF.

J is TRBJ2-5 and V is TRBV19; weak D call: TRBD1 (5 bases). Germline CDR1 is LNHDA and CDR2 is SQIVND (reference sequence). With 10 bases removed from V and 5 bases from J, the gap between germline ends came to 11 bases. The length of the CDR3 is 11 residues. CDR3 bases: TGTGCCACCTTGAAGGGGGAGACCCAGTACTTC. It is translated as CATLKGETQYF.

The V and J genes are TRBV12-3 or TRBV12-4 and TRBJ1-1, with TRBD1 identical over 7 bases. The V gene end was trimmed by 7 bases and the J gene end by 10 bases; junction bases not matched to a gene: 15. The CDR3 totals 14 residues. The CDR3: CASKSTRQGSGAFF. The CDR3 DNA sequence: TGTGCCAGCAAGTCAACCCGACAGGGTTCGGGAGCTTTCTTT.

The chain combines TRBV20-1 with TRBJ1-1; 11 bases fit TRBD1. CDR3 length: 15 amino acids. Trimming removed 6 bases from V and 4 bases from J; junction bases left unmatched: 10. Germline lookup yields CDR1 DFQATT and CDR2 SNEGSKA (reference sequence). CDR3 sequence reads: CSAGPRDRGSTEAFF. The CDR3 nucleotides are TGCAGTGCCGGCCCCCGGGACAGGGGGAGCACTGAAGCTTTCTTT.

This clonotype was observed a few times. The V call is TRBV11-2, the J call TRBJ2-7; D is undetermined. The CDR3 is 12 amino acids. Per the germline V gene, CDR1 is SGHAT and CDR2 is FQNNGV. V was cut by 5 bases and J by 2 bases, with 7 bases left in between. CDR3 sequence reads: CASSPRPYEQYF. CDR3 coding DNA: TGTGCCAGCAGCCCCAGGCCCTACGAGCAGTACTTC.

This clonotype turned up a few times. V and J are TRBV12-3 or TRBV12-4 and TRBJ2-7; TRBD1 might be the D (6 bases). V lost 10 bases and J lost 6, with 25 bases in between. The CDR3 sequence is 15 residues long. The DNA of the CDR3 is TGTGCCACTGCCTCTTCCGGGACACCGTACCTCGAGCAGTACTTC. Its protein product is CATASSGTPYLEQYF.

V is TRBV6-1 and J is TRBJ1-1; 10 nucleotides line up with TRBD1. The CDR3 has 14 residues. V dropped 6 bases and J dropped 5; count of bases not matched to a gene: 6. CDR1 is MNHNS, CDR2 SASEGT, per germline. For the CDR3, the DNA is TGTGCCAGCAGGTTTGGACAGGGGGGGACTGAAGCTTTCTTT. Amino acid sequence: CASRFGQGGTEAFF.

The table lists this clonotype with a few counts. The V and J genes are TRBV20-1 and TRBJ1-5, with no clear D. The germline V gene has CDR1 DFQATT and CDR2 SNEGSKA (reference sequence). This CDR3 has 14 residues. V was clipped by 0 bases and J by 5 bases, with 11 bases between them. DNA of the CDR3: TGCAGTGCTAGAGATGCGGGAGTTCATCAGCCCCAGCATTTT. Translation: CSARDAGVHQPQHF.

The chain links TRBV6-1 to TRBJ1-2, with D tentatively TRBD1 (5 bases). The germline V gene encodes CDR1 MNHNS and CDR2 SASEGT. CDR3 length: 14 amino acids. Trimming pared 7 bases from V and 7 bases from J, leaving 19 bases between. The CDR3 spells CASTANPGGSGYTF. DNA for the CDR3: TGTGCCAGCACCGCTAACCCGGGGGGAAGTGGCTACACCTTC.

This clonotype was counted ten times or more. The J gene is TRBJ1-2, the V gene TRBV6-1; tentative D call: TRBD1 (5 bases). This CDR3 region has 14 residues. Germline V gives CDR1 MNHNS, CDR2 SASEGT. V lost 5 bases to trimming and J lost 4 bases, with 14 bases between them. The CDR3, as DNA: TGTGCCAGCAGTACCCTAGGGGTCGGCTATGGCTACACCTTC. It specifies CASSTLGVGYGYTF.

The chain employs TRBV5-4 and TRBJ1-2; D call uncertain. This CDR3 has 14 residues. The ends were cut back, 4 bases at V and 2 bases at J, with 12 bases in the middle. CDR1 is SGHNT and CDR2 is YYREEE in the germline V gene (reference sequence). The CDR3 spells CASSPKGGNYGYTF. The CDR3 nucleotides are TGTGCCAGCAGCCCTAAAGGTGGCAACTATGGCTACACCTTC.